This T cell receptor (beta chain) was observed in a study of identical twins. This clonotype was detected many times. This CDR3 region has 11 residues. CDR1 and CDR2 (germline): MNHEY, SMNVEV (reference sequence). The V gene lost 6 bases and the J gene lost 14 bases, with 14 bases spanning the gap. TCRdb recomputed calls from the 5' RACE reads with MiXCR, one row per CDR3 protein. The sample has under 1 million distinct CDR3 sequences; approximately 13% are singletons. This sample was shared with a second study, whose subject was yellow fever vaccine responses in identical twins.

This TCR was recovered from a woman aged 18-29 years in good health. V gene TRBV27 combines with J gene TRBJ2-1, with D possibly being TRBD1 or TRBD2 (6 bases each). Sequences were obtained from PBMCs. The CDR3 sequence: CASRIKGEEFF. In nucleotides, the CDR3 is TGTGCCAGCAGAATAAAGGGGGAGGAGTTCTTC.